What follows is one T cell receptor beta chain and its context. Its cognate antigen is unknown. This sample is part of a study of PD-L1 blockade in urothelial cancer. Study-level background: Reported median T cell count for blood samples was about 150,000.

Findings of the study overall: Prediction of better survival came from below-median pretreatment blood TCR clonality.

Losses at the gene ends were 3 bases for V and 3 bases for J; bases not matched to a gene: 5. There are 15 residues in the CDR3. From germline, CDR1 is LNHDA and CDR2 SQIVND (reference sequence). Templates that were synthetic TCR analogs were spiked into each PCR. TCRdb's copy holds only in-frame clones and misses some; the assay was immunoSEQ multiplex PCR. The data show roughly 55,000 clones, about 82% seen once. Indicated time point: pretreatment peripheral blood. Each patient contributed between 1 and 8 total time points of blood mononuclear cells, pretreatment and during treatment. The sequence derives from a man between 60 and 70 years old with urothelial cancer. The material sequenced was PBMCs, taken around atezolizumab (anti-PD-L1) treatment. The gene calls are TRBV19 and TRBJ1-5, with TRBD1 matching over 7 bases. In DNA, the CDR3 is TGTGCCAGTAGTATTACAGGGGCCCACAATCAGCCCCAGCATTTT. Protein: CASSITGAHNQPQHF.